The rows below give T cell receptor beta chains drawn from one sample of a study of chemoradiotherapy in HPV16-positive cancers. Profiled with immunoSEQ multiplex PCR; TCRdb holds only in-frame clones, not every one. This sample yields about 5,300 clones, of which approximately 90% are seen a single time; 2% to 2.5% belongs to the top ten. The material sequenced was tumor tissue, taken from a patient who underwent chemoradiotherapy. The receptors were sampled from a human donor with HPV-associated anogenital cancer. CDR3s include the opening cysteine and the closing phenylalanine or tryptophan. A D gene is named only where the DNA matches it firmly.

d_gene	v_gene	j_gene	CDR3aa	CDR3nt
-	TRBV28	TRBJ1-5	CASSFGGTQHF	TGTGCCAGCAGTTTTGGAGGGACCCAGCATTTT
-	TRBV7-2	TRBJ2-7	CASSPDGRSYEQYF	TGTGCCAGCAGCCCCGACGGTCGTTCCTACGAGCAGTACTTC
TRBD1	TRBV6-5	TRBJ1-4	CASSPRDSRKLFF	TGTGCCAGCAGTCCCCGGGACAGCAGAAAACTGTTTTTT
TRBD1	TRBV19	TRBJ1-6	CASRGGQDSPGINSPLHF	TGTGCCAGCAGGGGGGGACAGGACTCCCCCGGGATTAATTCACCCCTCCACTTT
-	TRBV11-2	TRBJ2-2	CASSWGRNTGELFF	TGTGCCAGCAGCTGGGGCAGAAACACCGGGGAGCTGTTTTTT
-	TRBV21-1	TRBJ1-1	CASSTGGMNTEAFF	TGTGCCAGCAGCACAGGGGGCATGAACACTGAAGCTTTCTTT
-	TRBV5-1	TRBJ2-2	CASNPGANTGELFF	TGCGCCAGCAACCCGGGAGCGAACACCGGGGAGCTGTTTTTT
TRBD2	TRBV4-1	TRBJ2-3	CASSQKVIRDYSGTQYF	TGCGCCAGCAGCCAGAAGGTTATACGGGACTACTCGGGCACGCAGTATTTT
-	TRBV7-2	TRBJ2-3	CASSSTSHTDTQYF	TGTGCCAGCAGCTCAACCTCCCACACAGATACGCAGTATTTT
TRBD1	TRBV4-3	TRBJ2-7	CASSPRQGYYEQYF	TGCGCCAGCAGCCCGAGACAGGGATACTACGAGCAGTACTTC
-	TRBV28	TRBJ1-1	CASSLKVNTEAFF	TGTGCCAGCAGTTTGAAGGTAAACACTGAAGCTTTCTTT